Sequencing of this T cell receptor (beta chain) was carried out in a study of cytomegalovirus exposure and HLA in healthy donors. The wider study: From HLA-typed donors, an early data release held 70 million to 100 million unique TCRs.

Germline V CDR1 and CDR2: MDHEN, SYDVKM. V lost 0 bases to trimming and J lost 5 bases, with 13 bases between them. The CDR3 runs to 15 residues. Whole-study findings and limits: Across donors, presence/absence analyses took sequencing depth to be roughly uniform.

Regarding this clone: The target antigen is unknown.

The PCR contained 60 Vbeta and 13 Jbeta primers. Original processing notes: In a later analysis, the count reached approximately 80 million unique TCR beta chains, with approximately 11 million shared. Clones were read by immunoSEQ multiplex PCR, and TCRdb kept only the in-frame ones, dropping some. The V and J calls and the clone size are those of that table, but D and trimming were determined from the DNA. The sample yields 160,000 or so clones, roughly 79% seen once. Donors were nominally healthy when sampled, though unrecorded immune exposures were likely. This clonotype was obtained from a man aged 18 to 29 in good health and CMV-seropositive. The rearrangement links TRBV28 to TRBJ1-1, with TRBD1 as a possible D gene (6 bases). Sequencing used PBMCs. The CDR3 sequence is CASSLWGGRGTEAFF. DNA for the CDR3: TGTGCCAGCAGTTTATGGGGGGGGCGTGGAACTGAAGCTTTCTTT.